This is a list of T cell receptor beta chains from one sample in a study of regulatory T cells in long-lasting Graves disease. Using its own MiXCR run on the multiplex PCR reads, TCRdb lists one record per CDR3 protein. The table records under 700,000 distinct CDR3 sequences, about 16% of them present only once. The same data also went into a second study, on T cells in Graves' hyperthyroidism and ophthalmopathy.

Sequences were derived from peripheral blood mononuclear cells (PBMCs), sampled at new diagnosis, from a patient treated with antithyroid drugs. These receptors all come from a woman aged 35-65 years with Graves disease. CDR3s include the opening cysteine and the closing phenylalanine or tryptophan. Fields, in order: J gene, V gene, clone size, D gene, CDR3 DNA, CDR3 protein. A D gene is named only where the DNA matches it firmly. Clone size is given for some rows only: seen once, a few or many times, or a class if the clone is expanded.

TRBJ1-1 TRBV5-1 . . TGTGCCAGCTGCTTAGGGAGGGACACTGAAGCTTTCTTT CASCLGRDTEAFF
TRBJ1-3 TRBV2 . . TGTGCCAGCAGTGAGGAGATCCACATATATTTT CASSEEIHIYF
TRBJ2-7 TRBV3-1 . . TGTGCCAGCAGCCAAGTGTACAGTTCCTCCTACGAGCAGTACTTC CASSQVYSSSYEQYF
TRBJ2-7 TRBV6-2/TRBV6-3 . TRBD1 TGTGCCAGCAGTTACGGGACAGGGGTTTTAGGGGGCGAGCAGTACTTC CASSYGTGVLGGEQYF
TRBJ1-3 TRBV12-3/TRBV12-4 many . TGTGCCAGCAGACCCCACTCTGGAAACACCATATATTTT CASRPHSGNTIYF
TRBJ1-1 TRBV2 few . TGTGCCAGCAGTAGAAACAGGGTTTATAGAGGCATGAGCACTGAAGCTTTCTTT CASSRNRVYRGMSTEAFF
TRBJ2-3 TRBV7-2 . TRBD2 TGTGCCAGCAGCTTAGGTTTTGGGGGGGTTAGCACAGATACGCAGTATTTT CASSLGFGGVSTDTQYF
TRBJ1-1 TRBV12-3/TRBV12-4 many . TGTGCCAGCAGGCCCTCGGGGGGACTGAACACTGAAGCTTTCTTT CASRPSGGLNTEAFF
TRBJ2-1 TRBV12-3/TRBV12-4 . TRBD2 TGTGCCAGCACCGGAAGCGGGGGGGCCTGGGATGAGCAGTTCTTC CASTGSGGAWDEQFF
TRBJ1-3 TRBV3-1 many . TGTGCCAGCAGCCCTAGTCCCTCGGTGGGAAACACCATATATTTT CASSPSPSVGNTIYF
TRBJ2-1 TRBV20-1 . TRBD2 TGCAGTGCTCGACCGGGACTAGCGGGACATGAGCAGTTCTTC CSARPGLAGHEQFF
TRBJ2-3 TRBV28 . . TGTGCCAGCGGACCCTCCAGGGCTACGCAGTATTTT CASGPSRATQYF
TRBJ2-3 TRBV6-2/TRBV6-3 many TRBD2 TGTGCCAGCAGTTACCTCGGACTAGACACAGATACGCAGTATTTT CASSYLGLDTDTQYF
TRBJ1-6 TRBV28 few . TGTGCCAGCAGTAGGGGCCTCTTGGATTCACCCCTCCACTTT CASSRGLLDSPLHF
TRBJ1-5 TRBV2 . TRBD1 TGTGCCAGCGAAAGACAGGGAACGGGGGTTTATAGCAATCAGCCCCAGCATTTT CASERQGTGVYSNQPQHF
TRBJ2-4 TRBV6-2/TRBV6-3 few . TGTGCCAGCACCGACCCAGCCAGGAACATTCAGTACTTC CASTDPARNIQYF
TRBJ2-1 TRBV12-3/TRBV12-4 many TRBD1 TGTGCCAGCAGGGAGTCACTGGGACAGGGGGGTAATGAGCAGTTCTTC CASRESLGQGGNEQFF
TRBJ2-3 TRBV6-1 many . TGTGCCAGCTCTGGTCTTGGTTATGCAGATACGCAGTATTTT CASSGLGYADTQYF
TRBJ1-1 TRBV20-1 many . TGCAGTGCTATAGGTTCTATGAACACTGAAGCTTTCTTT CSAIGSMNTEAFF
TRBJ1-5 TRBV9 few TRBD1 TGTGCCAGCAGCCCGGGGACAGGCTTTAGGCCCCAGCATTTT CASSPGTGFRPQHF
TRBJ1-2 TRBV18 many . TGTGCCAGCTCACCACCAACAGGGACCGGGGGCTACACCTTC CASSPPTGTGGYTF
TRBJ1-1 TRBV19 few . TGTGCCAGTAGTCTTTACGATTTGGGCAACACTGAAGCTTTCTTT CASSLYDLGNTEAFF
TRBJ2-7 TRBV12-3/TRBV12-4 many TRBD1 TGTGCCAGCAGTCCCCAGACAGGGGTCGGATCCTACGAGCAGTACTTC CASSPQTGVGSYEQYF
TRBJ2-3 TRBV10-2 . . TGCGCCAGCAGCGCGGATACGCAGTATTTT CASSADTQYF
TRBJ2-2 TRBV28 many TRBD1 TGTGCCAGCAGCAATCTGGGACAGGGGGTTTTGGACACCGGGGAGCTGTTTTTT CASSNLGQGVLDTGELFF
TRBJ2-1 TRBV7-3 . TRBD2 TGTGCCAGCAGCTTAAATACGGGGGGGCCGAGTAATGAGCAGTTCTTC CASSLNTGGPSNEQFF
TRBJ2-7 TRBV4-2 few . TGTGCCAGCAGCCAAGACGAACAGGGCCCCTACGAGCAGTACTTC CASSQDEQGPYEQYF
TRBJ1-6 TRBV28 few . TGTGCCAGCAGTTTCCCCCCAGGGAGGGGGTCACCCCTCCACTTT CASSFPPGRGSPLHF
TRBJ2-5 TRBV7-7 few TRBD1 TGTGCTAGCAGCTTGGCCTCGACAGGGGCGGGGGAGACCCAGTACTTC CASSLASTGAGETQYF
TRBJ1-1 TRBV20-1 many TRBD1 TGCAGTGCCCGGGACAGGAACACTGAAGCTTTCTTT CSARDRNTEAFF
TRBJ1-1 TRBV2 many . TGTGCCAGCAGTATCCTACAGACGTACACTGAAGCTTTCTTT CASSILQTYTEAFF
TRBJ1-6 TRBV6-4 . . TGTGCCAGCAGGGACAGCATCTACCCCAATTCACCCCTCCACTTT CASRDSIYPNSPLHF
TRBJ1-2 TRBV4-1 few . TGCGCCAGCAGCCAACCCGGACGGACTTACACCTTC CASSQPGRTYTF
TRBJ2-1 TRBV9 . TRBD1 TGTGCCAGCAGCTCCCGGACCGGGACAGGGGGCAGTGAGCAGTTCTTC CASSSRTGTGGSEQFF
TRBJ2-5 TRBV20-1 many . TGCAGTGCTAGTTATGAGGCCCAAGAGACCCAGTACTTC CSASYEAQETQYF
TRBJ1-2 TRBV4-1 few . TGTGCCAGCAGCCAAGGACAGCCCGAGGGAGGCTACACCTTC CASSQGQPEGGYTF
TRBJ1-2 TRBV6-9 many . TGTGCCAGCAGTTACAGCGGCAGGGGCGGCTATGGCTACACCTTC CASSYSGRGGYGYTF
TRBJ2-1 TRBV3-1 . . TGTGCCAGCAGCCCCCAGGCAGGGACCTCCTACAATGAGCAGTTCTTC CASSPQAGTSYNEQFF
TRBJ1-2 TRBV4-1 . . TGCGCCAGCAGCCTTAATGTCCCAGCTAACTATGGCTACACCTTC CASSLNVPANYGYTF
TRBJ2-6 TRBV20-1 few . TGCAGTGCTAGAGTCGCCCTGGGGGGTCGTGGGGCCAACGTCCTGACTTTC CSARVALGGRGANVLTF
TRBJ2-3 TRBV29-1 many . TGCAGCGTTGAGGGGGTACTAGATGGCACAGATACGCAGTATTTT CSVEGVLDGTDTQYF
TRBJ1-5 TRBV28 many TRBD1 TGTGCCAGCACCTCCCCTGTCGGGACAGGGGGCTACTCCTCCAATCAGCCCCAGCATTTT CASTSPVGTGGYSSNQPQHF
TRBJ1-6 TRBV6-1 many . TGTGCCAGCACCGAACACGACTCCTATAATTCACCCCTCCACTTT CASTEHDSYNSPLHF
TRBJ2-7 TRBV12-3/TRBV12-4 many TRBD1 TGTGCCAGCAACCCGACAGGGAAGGGTTACGAGCAGTACTTC CASNPTGKGYEQYF
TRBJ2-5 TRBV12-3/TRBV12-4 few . TGTGCCAGCAGTTTAGCCGGAGGGGGGACCCAAGAGACCCAGTACTTC CASSLAGGGTQETQYF
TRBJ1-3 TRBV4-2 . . TGTGCCAGCAGCCAAGACCCCCGGACGGCTGGAAACACCATATATTTT CASSQDPRTAGNTIYF
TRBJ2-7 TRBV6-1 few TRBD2 TGTGCCAGCAGGGAGATGGGGGCGGGGGGCCACTACGAGCAGTACTTC CASREMGAGGHYEQYF
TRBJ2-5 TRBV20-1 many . TGCAGTGCCACTAGGGGGGGCGGGGAGACCCAGTACTTC CSATRGGGETQYF
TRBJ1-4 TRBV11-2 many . TGTGCCAGCAGCTCGCGCGGGGAGAGGGAAAAACTGTTTTTT CASSSRGEREKLFF